The following is a T cell receptor beta chain sequence with its context. The target antigen is unknown. Sequencing was performed with immunoSEQ multiplex PCR; in TCRdb, only in-frame clones are kept and a portion is missing. Among over 10,000 clones, approximately 83% were seen once, and the ten largest hold over 3.5%. The trim removed 5 bases at V and 0 bases at J, leaving 5 bases unmatched. CDR3 length: 16 residues. Per the germline V gene, CDR1 is SGHNT and CDR2 is YYREEE (reference sequence). This sample is part of a study of tumor-infiltrating lymphocytes in localized non-small cell lung cancer. Overall study: Some samples were collected after neoadjuvant chemotherapy; smokers, never-smokers and several histologies were included. From each patient, both tumor and uninvolved lung, non-adjacent to tumor, were sampled. Findings and caveats of the study: Each assay used a separate piece of the same tissue.

Specimen: uninvolved lung tissue not adjacent to the tumor. The V gene is TRBV5-4, the J gene TRBJ2-6; 7 bases match TRBD2. This TCR was recovered from a human donor with non-small cell lung cancer. The CDR3 region has the DNA TGTGCCAGCAGTTCCCCTAGCGGCTCTGGGGCCAACGTCCTGACTTTC. It is translated as CASSSPSGSGANVLTF.